This T cell receptor (beta chain) comes out of a study of blood T cells in healthy people across ages. Overall study results and limits: Both naive CD4+ cell counts and diversity were greater in long-lived donors than in aged donors.

A remark on this clonotype: Its antigen remains unidentified.

It was with a sample-barcoded 5' primer and a J-beta primer mix that a second PCR of about 6 to 11 cycles was run. Researchers report that a template-switch adaptor with 12 random nucleotides tagged each cDNA molecule. TCRdb recomputed calls from the 5' RACE reads with MiXCR, one row per CDR3 protein. The table has roughly 1.5 million distinct CDR3 sequences, under 55% seen once. The receptor comes from a woman between 18 and 30 years old in good health. Material: blood.

The CDR3 DNA follows: TGCGCCAGCAGCCAGAGAGGCCTATCGGAGACCCAGTACTTC. Its protein product is CASSQRGLSETQYF. The J gene is TRBJ2-5, the V gene TRBV4-3; D gene ambiguous. The CDR3 consists of 14 residues. Trimming shortened V by 3 bases and J by 5 bases, and 13 bases separated the two germline ends. The germline V gene has CDR1 LGHNA and CDR2 YSLEER.